This is a list of T cell receptor beta chains from one sample in a study of regulatory T cells in long-lasting Graves disease. TCRdb ran MiXCR on the multiplex PCR reads and lists one entry per CDR3 protein. This sample has about 460,000 distinct CDR3 sequences; approximately 22% occur once, and the top ten carry around 13%. Sequencing used peripheral blood mononuclear cells (PBMCs), obtained when the disease was refractory, from a patient treated with antithyroid drugs. The receptors were gathered from a female donor with Graves disease. The CDR3 runs from the conserved cysteine through the conserved F or W. The D gene is left open where the match is weak. The size field is filled for only some rows; it gives once, few, many or a size class.

CDR3 DNA: TGCAGTGCTAGAGATCTGGGAGGAAGTAATAGCAATCAGCCCCAGCATTTT
CDR3 protein: CSARDLGGSNSNQPQHF
J gene: TRBJ1-5
clone size: .
D gene: .
V gene: TRBV20-1

CDR3 DNA: TGCAGTGCTGAGCCGGGACAGATAATGAACACTGAAGCTTTCTTT
CDR3 protein: CSAEPGQIMNTEAFF
J gene: TRBJ1-1
clone size: many
D gene: TRBD1
V gene: TRBV20-1

CDR3 DNA: TGTGCCCCCTTTCGAAAGGACAGCAATCAGCCCCAGCATTTT
CDR3 protein: CAPFRKDSNQPQHF
J gene: TRBJ1-5
clone size: many
D gene: .
V gene: TRBV28

CDR3 DNA: TGTGCCAGCTCACCCGACAGGGGGGAGTACAATGAGCAGTTCTTC
CDR3 protein: CASSPDRGEYNEQFF
J gene: TRBJ2-1
clone size: .
D gene: TRBD1
V gene: TRBV18

CDR3 DNA: TGTGCCAGCAGCTTAGCGCCGTTTAGCCTTTTGGACAATGAGCAGTTCTTC
CDR3 protein: CASSLAPFSLLDNEQFF
J gene: TRBJ2-1
clone size: few
D gene: .
V gene: TRBV7-2

CDR3 DNA: TGTGCCAGCAGTTTCAAACTGGTTTATAATTCACCCCTCCACTTT
CDR3 protein: CASSFKLVYNSPLHF
J gene: TRBJ1-6
clone size: many
D gene: .
V gene: TRBV28

CDR3 DNA: TGTGCCAGCAGTTACCGAGGCGGGAGCGTAACCGGGGAGCTGTTTTTT
CDR3 protein: CASSYRGGSVTGELFF
J gene: TRBJ2-2
clone size: many
D gene: TRBD2
V gene: TRBV6-5

CDR3 DNA: TGTGCCTGGAGCGCAGGACTAGCGGGAGACGAGCAGTACTTC
CDR3 protein: CAWSAGLAGDEQYF
J gene: TRBJ2-7
clone size: few
D gene: TRBD2
V gene: TRBV30

CDR3 DNA: TGTGCCAGCAGCTTACCGACCGGGACTAGCGTAAACAATGAGCAGTTCTTC
CDR3 protein: CASSLPTGTSVNNEQFF
J gene: TRBJ2-1
clone size: .
D gene: TRBD2
V gene: TRBV7-9

CDR3 DNA: TGTGCCACCAGACAGGGTTCTTTCGGTGGCTACACCTTC
CDR3 protein: CATRQGSFGGYTF
J gene: TRBJ1-2
clone size: many
D gene: .
V gene: TRBV24-1

CDR3 DNA: TGTGCCAGCAGTTTCCGTGGACAGGGGGCGAACGAGCAGTACTTC
CDR3 protein: CASSFRGQGANEQYF
J gene: TRBJ2-7
clone size: many
D gene: TRBD1
V gene: TRBV12-3/TRBV12-4

CDR3 DNA: TGTGCCAGCAGCTTGACAGATTCCTACGAGCAGTACTTC
CDR3 protein: CASSLTDSYEQYF
J gene: TRBJ2-7
clone size: many
D gene: .
V gene: TRBV11-2

CDR3 DNA: TGTGCTAGTGGCCCTATGATCGGCGGCCTCGGGACGCAGTATTTT
CDR3 protein: CASGPMIGGLGTQYF
J gene: TRBJ2-3
clone size: .
D gene: .
V gene: TRBV12-5

CDR3 DNA: TGTGCCAGTGCCTTCGGGGGAAGTCAGCCCCAGCATTTT
CDR3 protein: CASAFGGSQPQHF
J gene: TRBJ1-5
clone size: many
D gene: .
V gene: TRBV28

CDR3 DNA: TGCGCCAGCAGCTTGCGGCAATTCGAGACATTTTCCTATGGCTACACCTTC
CDR3 protein: CASSLRQFETFSYGYTF
J gene: TRBJ1-2
clone size: .
D gene: .
V gene: TRBV5-1

CDR3 DNA: TGTGCCAGCAGCTTAGCAGCGGGGGGACAAGAAGAGACCCAGTACTTC
CDR3 protein: CASSLAAGGQEETQYF
J gene: TRBJ2-5
clone size: many
D gene: TRBD2
V gene: TRBV11-3

CDR3 DNA: TGCAGTGTTTTCATTGGGGAGACCCAGTACTTC
CDR3 protein: CSVFIGETQYF
J gene: TRBJ2-5
clone size: .
D gene: .
V gene: TRBV20-1

CDR3 DNA: TGTGCCAGCAGTTTGGGACAGGATACGAGTGGCTACACCTTC
CDR3 protein: CASSLGQDTSGYTF
J gene: TRBJ1-2
clone size: many
D gene: TRBD1
V gene: TRBV28

CDR3 DNA: TGTGCCAGCGGATCCACCGGGACTCCCACAGATACGCAGTATTTT
CDR3 protein: CASGSTGTPTDTQYF
J gene: TRBJ2-3
clone size: .
D gene: .
V gene: TRBV28

CDR3 DNA: TGTGCCAGCAGCCAAGCCGGCGGTGGGCCCCAGCATTTT
CDR3 protein: CASSQAGGGPQHF
J gene: TRBJ1-5
clone size: few
D gene: .
V gene: TRBV3-1

CDR3 DNA: TGTGCCAGCAGGTACAAAGTGGGGGGCGACACTGAAGCTTTCTTT
CDR3 protein: CASRYKVGGDTEAFF
J gene: TRBJ1-1
clone size: few
D gene: .
V gene: TRBV14

CDR3 DNA: TGTGCCAGCAGCTCCAGCGGGCCGCCCTACGAGCAGTACTTC
CDR3 protein: CASSSSGPPYEQYF
J gene: TRBJ2-7
clone size: .
D gene: .
V gene: TRBV7-2

CDR3 DNA: TGTGCCAGCAGCTTAGTTGCAGAAAACATTCAGTACTTC
CDR3 protein: CASSLVAENIQYF
J gene: TRBJ2-4
clone size: many
D gene: .
V gene: TRBV7-2

CDR3 DNA: TGTGCCAGCAGTTTAATGAGGGACGAGCAGTACTTC
CDR3 protein: CASSLMRDEQYF
J gene: TRBJ2-7
clone size: few
D gene: .
V gene: TRBV12-3/TRBV12-4

CDR3 DNA: TGTGCCAGCAGTCCCCCGGACAACTACGAGCAGTACTTC
CDR3 protein: CASSPPDNYEQYF
J gene: TRBJ2-7
clone size: many
D gene: .
V gene: TRBV28

CDR3 DNA: TGTGCCAGCAGCTTAAGCGGGACGATATACAATGAGCAGTTCTTC
CDR3 protein: CASSLSGTIYNEQFF
J gene: TRBJ2-1
clone size: .
D gene: TRBD2
V gene: TRBV7-9

CDR3 DNA: TGCAGTGCTAGAGATAGGGGCATGGGGATTAATGAAAAACTGTTTTTT
CDR3 protein: CSARDRGMGINEKLFF
J gene: TRBJ1-4
clone size: few
D gene: .
V gene: TRBV20-1

CDR3 DNA: TGTGCCAGCATTGGGGGATGGGGGGCGAGAGGCTACACCTTC
CDR3 protein: CASIGGWGARGYTF
J gene: TRBJ1-2
clone size: many
D gene: .
V gene: TRBV28

CDR3 DNA: TGTGCCTGGAGTTTGGAGTGGGGCCGGCAAGTCGAGGGCTACACCTTC
CDR3 protein: CAWSLEWGRQVEGYTF
J gene: TRBJ1-2
clone size: .
D gene: .
V gene: TRBV30

CDR3 DNA: TGTGCCAGCAGTGTCCCGGGGCTACTTCAAGAGACCCAGTACTTC
CDR3 protein: CASSVPGLLQETQYF
J gene: TRBJ2-5
clone size: many
D gene: .
V gene: TRBV28

CDR3 DNA: TGTGCCACCAGTGATTCTACGGGGGGTAACTATGGCTACACCTTC
CDR3 protein: CATSDSTGGNYGYTF
J gene: TRBJ1-2
clone size: many
D gene: .
V gene: TRBV24-1

CDR3 DNA: TGTGCCAGCAGCTTAATGATCACAGATACGCAGTATTTT
CDR3 protein: CASSLMITDTQYF
J gene: TRBJ2-3
clone size: .
D gene: .
V gene: TRBV7-3

CDR3 DNA: TGTGCCAGCAGGGTAAGAGGGAGGGGGCGTCTAAACACTGAAGCTTTCTTT
CDR3 protein: CASRVRGRGRLNTEAFF
J gene: TRBJ1-1
clone size: .
D gene: TRBD1
V gene: TRBV28

CDR3 DNA: TGTGCCAGCAGCTTTCCCCCGGATACGCAGTATTTT
CDR3 protein: CASSFPPDTQYF
J gene: TRBJ2-3
clone size: .
D gene: .
V gene: TRBV7-2

CDR3 DNA: TGTGCCAGCAGCCCAACCATCGCTTTGTCCGGGACTAGCGGCGAGCAGTACTTC
CDR3 protein: CASSPTIALSGTSGEQYF
J gene: TRBJ2-7
clone size: .
D gene: .
V gene: TRBV3-2

CDR3 DNA: TGTGCCAGCAGCTTAAGGCGGTACAATGAGCAGTTCTTC
CDR3 protein: CASSLRRYNEQFF
J gene: TRBJ2-1
clone size: .
D gene: .
V gene: TRBV7-2

CDR3 DNA: TGTGCCAGCAGCATCGCGAGTAGAGTTGAGCAGTTCTTC
CDR3 protein: CASSIASRVEQFF
J gene: TRBJ2-1
clone size: many
D gene: .
V gene: TRBV2

CDR3 DNA: TGTGCCAGTAGTATGGCAGGGAATGGCTACACCTTC
CDR3 protein: CASSMAGNGYTF
J gene: TRBJ1-2
clone size: many
D gene: .
V gene: TRBV19

CDR3 DNA: TGCAGTGCTAGAGGCCTTAATCACAGGGTTGGGGCCATGAACACTGAAGCTTTCTTT
CDR3 protein: CSARGLNHRVGAMNTEAFF
J gene: TRBJ1-1
clone size: few
D gene: .
V gene: TRBV20-1

CDR3 DNA: TGTGCCAGCAGGCACCCCCAGGAGAACTATGGCTACACCTTC
CDR3 protein: CASRHPQENYGYTF
J gene: TRBJ1-2
clone size: many
D gene: .
V gene: TRBV28

CDR3 DNA: TGTGCCAGCAGCCTATCCGGGACTAGCGGGAGTCGGGAGACCCAGTACTTC
CDR3 protein: CASSLSGTSGSRETQYF
J gene: TRBJ2-5
clone size: few
D gene: TRBD2
V gene: TRBV12-3/TRBV12-4

CDR3 DNA: TGTGCCAGCAGTTATTCGTTTGGGGCCGGCGGCACTGAAGCTTTCTTT
CDR3 protein: CASSYSFGAGGTEAFF
J gene: TRBJ1-1
clone size: .
D gene: .
V gene: TRBV6-2/TRBV6-3

CDR3 DNA: TGTGCCAGCAGGTGGACAGGCAAAAACATTCAGTACTTC
CDR3 protein: CASRWTGKNIQYF
J gene: TRBJ2-4
clone size: many
D gene: TRBD1
V gene: TRBV28

CDR3 DNA: TGTGCCAGCAGCGTAGAAGAACGGTTATACGAGCAGTACTTC
CDR3 protein: CASSVEERLYEQYF
J gene: TRBJ2-7
clone size: .
D gene: .
V gene: TRBV9

CDR3 DNA: TGTGCCAGCAGGGTCCCGGGACAGGGTACTGAGCAGTTCTTC
CDR3 protein: CASRVPGQGTEQFF
J gene: TRBJ2-1
clone size: .
D gene: TRBD1
V gene: TRBV28

CDR3 DNA: TGTGCCAGCAGCCCTAGGGGGTCAACTAATGAAAAACTGTTTTTT
CDR3 protein: CASSPRGSTNEKLFF
J gene: TRBJ1-4
clone size: .
D gene: .
V gene: TRBV7-9